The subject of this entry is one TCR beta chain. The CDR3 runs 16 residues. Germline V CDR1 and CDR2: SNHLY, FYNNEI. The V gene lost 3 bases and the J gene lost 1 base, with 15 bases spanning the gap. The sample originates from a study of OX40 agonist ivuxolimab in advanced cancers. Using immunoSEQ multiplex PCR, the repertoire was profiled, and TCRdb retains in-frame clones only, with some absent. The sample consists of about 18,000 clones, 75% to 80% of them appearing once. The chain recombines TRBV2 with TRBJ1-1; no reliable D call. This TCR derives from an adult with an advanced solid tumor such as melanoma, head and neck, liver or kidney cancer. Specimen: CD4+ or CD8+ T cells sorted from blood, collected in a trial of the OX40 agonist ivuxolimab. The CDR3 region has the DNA TGTGCCAGCAGTGACTCGACCCCTTCGTGGAACACTGAAGCTTTCTTT. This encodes CASSDSTPSWNTEAFF.